Listed below are T cell receptor beta chains from one sample, sequenced in a study of monozygotic twins with inflammatory bowel disease. From the 5' RACE reads, TCRdb lists one entry per CDR3 protein and no DNA. The sample has fewer than 350,000 distinct CDR3 sequences. Sequenced material: blood. These receptors were obtained from a human donor with ulcerative colitis or Crohn's disease, or a healthy co-twin of an affected twin (not recorded which). Each CDR3 is given with its conserved first and last residue.

V	J	CDR3
TRBV4-1	TRBJ2-1	CASTPTGTTVEEQFF
TRBV7-2	TRBJ2-5	CASSLTRLGQYF
TRBV28	TRBJ2-3	CASRTTGASPSRTDTQYF
TRBV20-1	TRBJ2-5	CSARDWDGRTEAEETQYF
TRBV6-1	TRBJ2-5	CASSEAPSHETQYF
TRBV5-5	TRBJ1-5	CASSLTVYSNQPQHF
TRBV20-1	TRBJ1-5	CSARDPSYSNQPQHF
TRBV5-1	TRBJ1-1	CASSFLPVQGNTEAFF
TRBV7-6	TRBJ2-1	CASRSGEFVGDEQFF
TRBV7-9	TRBJ2-3	CASSSPFVGMDTQYF
TRBV20-1	TRBJ1-3	CSASYEGAGNTIYF